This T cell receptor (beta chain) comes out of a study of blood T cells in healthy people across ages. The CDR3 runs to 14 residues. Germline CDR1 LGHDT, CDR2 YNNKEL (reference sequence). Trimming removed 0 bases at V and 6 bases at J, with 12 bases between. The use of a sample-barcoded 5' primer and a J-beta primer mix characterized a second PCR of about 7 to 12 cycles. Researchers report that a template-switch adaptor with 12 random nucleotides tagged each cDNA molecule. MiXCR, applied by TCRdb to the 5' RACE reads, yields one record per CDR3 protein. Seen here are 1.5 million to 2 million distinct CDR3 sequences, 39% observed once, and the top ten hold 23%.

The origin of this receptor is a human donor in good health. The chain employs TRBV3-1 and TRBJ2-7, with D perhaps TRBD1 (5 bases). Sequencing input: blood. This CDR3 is CASSQDRAWGEQYF. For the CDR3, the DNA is TGTGCCAGCAGCCAAGACAGGGCGTGGGGCGAGCAGTACTTC.